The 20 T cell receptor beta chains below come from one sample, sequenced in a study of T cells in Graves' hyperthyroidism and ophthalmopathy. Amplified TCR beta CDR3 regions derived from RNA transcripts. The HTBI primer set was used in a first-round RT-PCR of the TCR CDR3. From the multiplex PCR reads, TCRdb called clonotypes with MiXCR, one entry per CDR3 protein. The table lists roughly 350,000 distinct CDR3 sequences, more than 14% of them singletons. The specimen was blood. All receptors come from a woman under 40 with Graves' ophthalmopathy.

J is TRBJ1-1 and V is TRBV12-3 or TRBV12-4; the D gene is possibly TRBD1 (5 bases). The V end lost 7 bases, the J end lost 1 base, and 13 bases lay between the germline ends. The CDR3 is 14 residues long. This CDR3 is CASTVGRANTEAFF. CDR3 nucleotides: TGTGCCAGCACCGTGGGACGGGCGAACACTGAAGCTTTCTTT.

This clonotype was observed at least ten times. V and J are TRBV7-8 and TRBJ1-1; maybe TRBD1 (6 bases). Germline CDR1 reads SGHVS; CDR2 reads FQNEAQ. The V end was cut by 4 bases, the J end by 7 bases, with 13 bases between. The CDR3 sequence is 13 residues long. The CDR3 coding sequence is TGTGCCAGCAGCTCACGGACAGATGATGAAGCTTTCTTT. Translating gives CASSSRTDDEAFF.

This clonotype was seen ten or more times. The CDR3 region has the DNA TGCAGTGCTAGAGGACCGCAAGAGACCCAGTACTTC. This encodes CSARGPQETQYF. The chain joins TRBV20-1 to TRBJ2-5; no definite D call. This CDR3 region has 12 residues. CDR1 is DFQATT, CDR2 SNEGSKA, per germline (reference sequence). V lost 1 base and J lost 2, with 5 bases in between.

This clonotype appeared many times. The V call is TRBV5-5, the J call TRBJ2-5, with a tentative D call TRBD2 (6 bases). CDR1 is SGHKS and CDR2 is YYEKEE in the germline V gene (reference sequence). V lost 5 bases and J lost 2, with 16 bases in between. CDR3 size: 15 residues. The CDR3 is CASRQIAAKQETQYF. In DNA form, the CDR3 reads TGTGCCAGCAGACAAATAGCGGCAAAGCAAGAGACCCAGTACTTC.

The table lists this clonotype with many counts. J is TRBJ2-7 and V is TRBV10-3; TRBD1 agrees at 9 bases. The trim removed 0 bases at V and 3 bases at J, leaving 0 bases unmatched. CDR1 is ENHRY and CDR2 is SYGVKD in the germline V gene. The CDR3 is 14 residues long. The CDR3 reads CAISESGQGYEQYF. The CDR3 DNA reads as TGTGCCATCAGTGAGTCGGGACAGGGCTACGAGCAGTACTTC.

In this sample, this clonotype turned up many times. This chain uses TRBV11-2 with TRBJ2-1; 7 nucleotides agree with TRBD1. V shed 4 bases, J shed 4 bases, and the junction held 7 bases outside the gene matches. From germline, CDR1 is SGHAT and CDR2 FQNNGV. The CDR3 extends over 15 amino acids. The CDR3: CASSSTGFPYNEQFF. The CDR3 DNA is TGTGCCAGCAGCTCGACAGGGTTCCCATACAATGAGCAGTTCTTC.

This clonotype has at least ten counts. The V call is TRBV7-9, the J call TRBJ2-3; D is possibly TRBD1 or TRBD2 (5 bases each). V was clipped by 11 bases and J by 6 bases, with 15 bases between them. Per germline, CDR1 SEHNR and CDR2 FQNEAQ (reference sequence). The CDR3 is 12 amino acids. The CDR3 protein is CAVIEGMDTQYF. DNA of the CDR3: TGTGCCGTCATAGAGGGGATGGATACGCAGTATTTT.

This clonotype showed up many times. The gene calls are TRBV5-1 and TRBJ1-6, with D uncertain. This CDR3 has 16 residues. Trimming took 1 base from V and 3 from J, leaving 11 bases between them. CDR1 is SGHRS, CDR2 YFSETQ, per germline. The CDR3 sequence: CASSLNGASYNSPLHF. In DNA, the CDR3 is TGCGCCAGCAGCTTGAACGGAGCAAGCTATAATTCACCCCTCCACTTT.

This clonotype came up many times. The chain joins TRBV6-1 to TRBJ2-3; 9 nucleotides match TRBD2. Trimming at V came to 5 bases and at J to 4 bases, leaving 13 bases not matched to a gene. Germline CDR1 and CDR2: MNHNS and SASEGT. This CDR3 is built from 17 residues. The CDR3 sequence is CASSYRGLALYSDTQYF. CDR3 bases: TGTGCCAGCAGTTATAGGGGACTAGCCTTATACTCAGATACGCAGTATTTT.

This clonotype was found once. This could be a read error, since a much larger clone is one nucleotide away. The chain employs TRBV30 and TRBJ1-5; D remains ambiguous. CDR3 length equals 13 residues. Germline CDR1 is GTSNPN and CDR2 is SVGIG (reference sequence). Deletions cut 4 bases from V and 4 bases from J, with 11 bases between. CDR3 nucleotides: TGTGCCTGGACGGGCAGCCCAAATCAGCCCCAGCATTTT. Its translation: CAWTGSPNQPQHF.

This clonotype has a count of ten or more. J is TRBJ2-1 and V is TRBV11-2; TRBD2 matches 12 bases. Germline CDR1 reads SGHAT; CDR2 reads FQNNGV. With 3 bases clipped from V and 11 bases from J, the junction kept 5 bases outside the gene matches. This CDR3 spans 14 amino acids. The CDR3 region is CASSFASGGAKQFF. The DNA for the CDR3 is TGTGCCAGCAGCTTCGCTAGCGGGGGGGCCAAGCAGTTCTTC.

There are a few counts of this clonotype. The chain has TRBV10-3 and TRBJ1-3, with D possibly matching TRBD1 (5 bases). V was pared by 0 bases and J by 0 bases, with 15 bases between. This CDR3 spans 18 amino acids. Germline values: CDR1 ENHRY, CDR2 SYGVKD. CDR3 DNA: TGTGCCATCAGTGAGTCGAGGGGCAGTAGGGACTCTGGAAACACCATATATTTT. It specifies CAISESRGSRDSGNTIYF.

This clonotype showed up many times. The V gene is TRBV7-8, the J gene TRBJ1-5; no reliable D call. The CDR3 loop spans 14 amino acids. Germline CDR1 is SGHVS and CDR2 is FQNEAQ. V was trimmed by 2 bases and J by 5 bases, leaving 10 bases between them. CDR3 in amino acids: CASSLSGGYQPQHF. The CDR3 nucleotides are TGTGCCAGCAGCTTATCAGGAGGTTATCAGCCCCAGCATTTT.

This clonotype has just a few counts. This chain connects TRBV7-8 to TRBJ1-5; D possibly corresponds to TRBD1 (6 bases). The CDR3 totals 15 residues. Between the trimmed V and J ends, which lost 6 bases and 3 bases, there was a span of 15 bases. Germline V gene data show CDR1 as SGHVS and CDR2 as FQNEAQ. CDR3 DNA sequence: TGTGCCAGCAGTACCACAGGGAGGGTCAATCAGCCCCAGCATTTT. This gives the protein CASSTTGRVNQPQHF.

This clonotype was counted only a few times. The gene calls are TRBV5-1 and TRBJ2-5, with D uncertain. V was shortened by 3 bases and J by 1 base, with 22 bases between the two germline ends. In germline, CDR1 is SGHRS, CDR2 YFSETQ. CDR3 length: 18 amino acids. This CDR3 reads CASSSAWGRQTLQETQYF. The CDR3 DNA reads TGCGCCAGCAGCTCAGCATGGGGTCGGCAGACCCTCCAAGAGACCCAGTACTTC.

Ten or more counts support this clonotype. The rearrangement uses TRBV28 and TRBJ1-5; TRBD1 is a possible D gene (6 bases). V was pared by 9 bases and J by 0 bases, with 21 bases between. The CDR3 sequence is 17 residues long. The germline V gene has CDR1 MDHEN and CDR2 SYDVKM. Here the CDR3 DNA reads TGTGCCAGTAGAGGGGTGGGGGGGCTCGATAGCAATCAGCCCCAGCATTTT. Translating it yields CASRGVGGLDSNQPQHF.

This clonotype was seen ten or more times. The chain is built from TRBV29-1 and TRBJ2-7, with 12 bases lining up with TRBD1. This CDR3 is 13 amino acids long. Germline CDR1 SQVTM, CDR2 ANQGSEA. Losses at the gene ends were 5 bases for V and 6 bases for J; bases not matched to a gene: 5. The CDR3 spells CSVPGQGAFEQYF. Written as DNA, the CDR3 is TGCAGCGTTCCGGGACAGGGGGCCTTCGAGCAGTACTTC.

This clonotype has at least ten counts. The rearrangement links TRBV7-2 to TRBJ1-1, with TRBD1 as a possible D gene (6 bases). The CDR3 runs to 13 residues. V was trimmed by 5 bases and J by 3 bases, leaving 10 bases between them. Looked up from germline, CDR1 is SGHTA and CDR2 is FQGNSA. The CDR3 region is CASSHREYTEAFF. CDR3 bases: TGTGCCAGCAGCCACAGGGAATACACTGAAGCTTTCTTT.

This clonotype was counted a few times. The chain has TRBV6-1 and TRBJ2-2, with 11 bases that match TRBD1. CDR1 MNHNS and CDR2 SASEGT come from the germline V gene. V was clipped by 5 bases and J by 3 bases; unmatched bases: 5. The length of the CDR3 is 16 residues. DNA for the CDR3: TGTGCCAGCAGTAAGGGACAGGGGGTGGACACCGGGGAGCTGTTTTTT. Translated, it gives CASSKGQGVDTGELFF.

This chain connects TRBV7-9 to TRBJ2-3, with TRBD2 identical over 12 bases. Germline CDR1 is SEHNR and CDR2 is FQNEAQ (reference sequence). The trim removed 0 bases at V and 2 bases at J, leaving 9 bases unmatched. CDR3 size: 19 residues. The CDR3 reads CASSLARAASGGVTDTQYF. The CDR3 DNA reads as TGTGCCAGCAGCTTAGCGCGTGCAGCTAGCGGGGGGGTCACAGATACGCAGTATTTT.